The TCR beta chain under discussion was sequenced for a study of T-cell memory formation after mild COVID-19. Overall study context: TCR clustering was largely donor specific. Study-wide findings and caveats: Several responding clones turned up in pre-infection memory, indicating that cross-reactive memory may have taken part. Mainly in CM and EM were contracting CD4+ clones; CD8+ were in EMRA.

The V gene end was trimmed by 6 bases and the J gene end by 5 bases; junction bases not matched to a gene: 15. CDR1 is DFQATT and CDR2 is SNEGSKA in the germline V gene (reference sequence). There are 15 residues in the CDR3. This clonotype was detected many times. Its target is not known. In TCRdb, the 5' RACE reads were re-called with MiXCR into one record per CDR3 protein. The sample consists of some 320,000 distinct CDR3 sequences, around a sixth of them appearing once. The sequence was obtained from a man younger than 30 who had mild COVID-19 (a few samples of this study predate the infection). Cell type and time point are not known. Sequenced: PBMCs or a T cell subset sorted from them (not recorded which). The chain couples TRBV20-1 to TRBJ2-5; 7 bases align to TRBD1. The CDR3 reads CSAPQFGTVGETQYF. CDR3 nucleotide sequence: TGCAGTGCGCCGCAATTCGGGACAGTAGGGGAGACCCAGTACTTC.